This passage covers 27 T cell receptor beta chains from one sample sequenced in a study of T-cell reconstitution after alpha-beta-depleted transplantation in children. For TCRbeta, the library was prepared with unique molecular identifiers. TCRdb recomputed calls from the PCR reads with MiXCR, one row per CDR3 protein. The data show 250,000 to 400,000 distinct CDR3 sequences, with 23% seen just once and over 9.5% held by the top ten. Sequencing used PBMCs, mostly from graft donor cells, obtained 180 days after TCRalphabeta/CD19-depleted stem cell transplant. The receptors were gathered from a male patient younger than 18 who had a stem cell transplant for acute lymphoblastic leukemia, so the T cells may come from the graft donor.

In its sample, this clonotype was seen many times. The CDR3 is CASSMMPGQGIYGYTF. CDR3 sequence (DNA): TGCGCCAGCAGCATGATGCCGGGACAGGGAATCTATGGCTACACCTTC. The rearrangement joins TRBV5-1 to TRBJ1-2, with 9 bases lining up with TRBD1. The CDR3 consists of 16 residues. With V trimmed by 4 bases and J by 4 bases, 11 bases remained unmatched. In germline, CDR1 is SGHRS, CDR2 YFSETQ.

This clonotype was seen only a few times. This chain links TRBV12-5 with TRBJ2-3, with TRBD2 matching 9 bases. The CDR3 has 15 amino acids. Germline V gene data show CDR1 as LGHNT and CDR2 as FRNRAP. Trimming took 6 bases from V and 3 from J; bases not matched to a gene: 7. CDR3 protein: CASGPGLATTDTQYF. The DNA for the CDR3 is TGTGCTAGTGGCCCAGGACTAGCGACGACAGATACGCAGTATTTT. Filled out from reference TRBV12-5 and TRBJ2-3, the complete variable domain reads DARVTQTPRHKVTEMGQEVTMRCQPILGHNTVFWYRQTMMQGLELLAYFRNRAPLDDSGMPKDRFSAEMPDATLATLKIQPSEPRDSAVYFCASGPGLATTDTQYFGPGTRLTVL.

This chain connects TRBV7-6 to TRBJ2-1; D gene unclear. The V and J ends lost 2 bases and 9 bases respectively, with 14 bases between them. Germline CDR1 SGHVS, CDR2 FNYEAQ. The CDR3 runs 14 residues. The chain's CDR3 is CASSLTGPGGEQFF. CDR3 bases: TGTGCCAGCAGCTTAACGGGTCCGGGTGGTGAGCAGTTCTTC.

V is TRBV4-1 and J is TRBJ2-3, with TRBD2 matching 12 bases. Germline CDR1 and CDR2: MGHRA and YSYEKL. After removal of 1 base from V and 7 bases from J, the junction contained 9 bases not matched to a gene. The CDR3 covers 17 residues. The CDR3 nucleotides read TGCGCCAGCAGCCAAGCCCTAGCGGGAGGGCCGGGGAATACGCAGTATTTT. Translated: CASSQALAGGPGNTQYF.

The table lists this clonotype with a few counts. V gene TRBV12-3 or TRBV12-4 combines with J gene TRBJ2-2, with D tentatively TRBD1 (6 bases). This CDR3 contains 14 residues. V lost 11 bases and J 4 bases, leaving 17 bases between the germline ends. DNA of the CDR3: TGTGCCGGCAAACGGGGACAATCCACCGGGGAGCTGTTTTTT. Residues: CAGKRGQSTGELFF.

The chain couples TRBV7-9 to TRBJ2-1; D unclear. V lost 1 base and J lost 4, with 11 bases in between. The germline CDR1 and CDR2 sequences are SEHNR and FQNEAQ (reference sequence). This CDR3 spans 15 amino acids. CDR3 coding DNA: TGTGCCAGCAGCTTAGTCCCGGACCTTTACAATGAGCAGTTCTTC. Its translation: CASSLVPDLYNEQFF.

This clonotype came up a few times. This chain uses TRBV11-2 with TRBJ1-3, with D uncertain. The CDR3 runs 17 residues. Trimming shortened V by 4 bases and J by 10 bases, and 26 bases separated the two germline ends. Germline CDR1 and CDR2: SGHAT and FQNNGV. CDR3 residues: CASSSISRGRLRLTIYF. The CDR3 DNA sequence: TGTGCCAGCAGCTCGATCAGTAGAGGCAGGCTCCGGTTAACCATATATTTT.

The table lists this clonotype with a few counts. CDR3 sequence reads: CASTQVNEAFF. DNA of the CDR3: TGTGCCAGCACGCAGGTTAATGAAGCTTTCTTT. V is TRBV12-3 or TRBV12-4 and J is TRBJ1-1, with D hard to call. CDR3 length: 11 amino acids. The germline V and J ends were trimmed by 7 bases and 7 bases, with 10 bases remaining between them.

The chain combines TRBV5-1 with TRBJ2-7; D is uncertain. The length of the CDR3 is 14 residues. V lost 1 base and J lost 0, with 8 bases in between. The germline V gene encodes CDR1 SGHRS and CDR2 YFSETQ. The CDR3 DNA sequence: TGCGCCAGCAGCTTGTGGCGGTCCTCCTACGAGCAGTACTTC. Translation gives CASSLWRSSYEQYF.

This clonotype appeared a few times. The chain employs TRBV7-6 and TRBJ2-7, with D possibly TRBD2 on 6 matching bases. In germline, CDR1 is SGHVS, CDR2 FNYEAQ. V was shortened by 5 bases and J by 0 bases, with 14 bases between the two germline ends. The CDR3 totals 15 residues. The CDR3 sequence is CASSRDSRLSYEQYF. The CDR3 DNA sequence: TGTGCCAGCAGCCGGGACTCCCGACTCTCCTACGAGCAGTACTTC.

The chain employs TRBV4-1 and TRBJ2-5, with D possibly matching TRBD2 (5 bases). Germline CDR1 reads MGHRA; CDR2 reads YSYEKL. The V gene lost 1 base and the J gene lost 2 bases, with 8 bases spanning the gap. This CDR3 region has 14 residues. CDR3 sequence: CASSQGLLQETQYF. CDR3 coding DNA: TGCGCCAGCAGCCAAGGACTATTACAAGAGACCCAGTACTTC.

The chain has TRBV7-2 and TRBJ1-6, with unresolved D. The germline V and J ends were trimmed by 5 bases and 7 bases, with 21 bases remaining between them. The CDR3 spans 17 residues. From germline, CDR1 is SGHTA and CDR2 FQGNSA. The CDR3 loop reads CASSPGRGVVRNSPLHF. As DNA, the CDR3 is TGTGCCAGCAGCCCCGGCCGCGGGGTGGTGCGAAATTCACCCCTCCACTTT.

The rearrangement links TRBV2 to TRBJ2-1; D possibly corresponds to TRBD1 (5 bases). Trimming removed 10 bases at V and 6 bases at J, with 13 bases between. CDR1 is SNHLY and CDR2 is FYNNEI in the germline V gene. CDR3 length: 12 residues. CDR3 DNA sequence: TGTGCCACACATTATCAGGGCAATGAGCAGTTCTTC. Amino acids: CATHYQGNEQFF.

This clonotype was found a few times. One junction end does not reproduce the germline sequence, and a read error may be involved. CDR3 nucleotides: TGTGCCAGCAGTGAAATCGGACTAGCGGGGCTCTTT. This translates into CASSEIGLAGLF. The chain has TRBV6-1 and TRBJ2-3; 12 nucleotides align to TRBD2. CDR1 is MNHNS, CDR2 SASEGT, per germline. The CDR3 has 12 residues.

V is TRBV6-5 and J is TRBJ1-1; D perhaps matches TRBD1 (5 bases). This CDR3 has 12 amino acids. Deletions cut 6 bases from V and 9 bases from J, with 14 bases between. Per germline, CDR1 MNHEY and CDR2 SVGAGI. The CDR3 loop reads CASRPTEGQAFF. CDR3 in DNA: TGTGCCAGCAGACCCACAGAGGGGCAAGCTTTCTTT.

In its sample, this clonotype was seen a few times. V is TRBV24-1 and J is TRBJ2-7; D perhaps matches TRBD1 (6 bases). CDR3 size: 12 residues. The germline V gene has CDR1 KGHDR and CDR2 SFDVKD. The V end was cut by 6 bases, the J end by 6 bases, with 11 bases between. This CDR3 is CATSSQGLEQYF. In DNA, the CDR3 is TGTGCCACCAGTTCACAGGGCCTCGAGCAGTACTTC.

The chain is built from TRBV12-3 or TRBV12-4 and TRBJ1-2; D remains unclear. This CDR3 region has 15 residues. Trimming stripped 2 bases from V and 2 bases from J, with 12 bases between. CDR3: CASSLMRMRNYGYTF. CDR3 bases: TGTGCCAGCAGTTTAATGAGGATGAGGAACTATGGCTACACCTTC.

V gene TRBV27 combines with J gene TRBJ1-6, with D tentatively TRBD1 (6 bases). Germline lookup yields CDR1 MNHEY and CDR2 SMNVEV (reference sequence). V was clipped by 7 bases and J by 8 bases, with 9 bases between them. The CDR3 runs 12 residues. The CDR3 sequence: CASTAGDSPLHF. The CDR3 region has the DNA TGTGCCAGCACGGCAGGGGATTCACCCCTCCACTTT.

This clonotype showed up just a few times. The chain combines TRBV27 with TRBJ2-1; 11 positions match TRBD2. V lost 5 bases, J lost 2 bases, and 8 bases stayed unmatched. Germline lookup yields CDR1 MNHEY and CDR2 SMNVEV (reference sequence). This CDR3 region has 17 residues. CDR3 residues: CASSTIGTSGAYNEQFF. In DNA, the CDR3 is TGTGCCAGCAGTACAATTGGGACTAGCGGAGCCTACAATGAGCAGTTCTTC.

This clonotype has a handful of counts. V usage is TRBV12-3 or TRBV12-4 and J usage is TRBJ2-7; D perhaps matches TRBD1 (8 bases). The V gene lost 4 bases and the J gene lost 2 bases, with 12 bases spanning the gap. This CDR3 has 14 residues. In DNA form, the CDR3 reads TGTGCCAGCAGTTCACAGGGGGGGGCCTACGAGCAGTACTTC. Translating gives CASSSQGGAYEQYF.

The chain joins TRBV5-1 to TRBJ2-6; D is undetermined. Germline CDR1 reads SGHRS; CDR2 reads YFSETQ. CDR3 length: 15 amino acids. V lost 2 bases to trimming and J lost 4 bases, with 10 bases between them. CDR3 DNA: TGCGCCAGCAGCTTTGACACGAGAGGGGCCAACGTCCTGACTTTC. Protein: CASSFDTRGANVLTF.

The sample holds a few counts of this clonotype. The chain carries TRBV29-1 and TRBJ2-1; 8 bases fit TRBD2. This CDR3 comprises 14 residues. The germline V gene encodes CDR1 SQVTM and CDR2 ANQGSEA. Losses at the gene ends were 2 bases for V and 1 base for J; bases not matched to a gene: 1. The CDR3 nucleotides are TGCAGCGTTGAAACTAGCGGTTCCTACAATGAGCAGTTCTTC. Protein: CSVETSGSYNEQFF.

This chain connects TRBV13 to TRBJ2-7; unclear D gene. V lost 2 bases and J 3 bases, leaving 8 bases between the germline ends. The CDR3 spans 13 residues. Germline values: CDR1 PRHDT, CDR2 FYEKMQ (reference sequence). The CDR3 DNA is TGTGCCAGCAGCTTATCGCCCCGCTACGAGCAGTACTTC. Translated, it gives CASSLSPRYEQYF. Complete variable domain (other parts from reference TRBV13 and TRBJ2-7): AAGVIQSPRHLIKEKRETATLKCYPIPRHDTVYWYQQGPGQDPQFLISFYEKMQSDKGSIPDRFSAQQFSDYHSELNMSSLELGDSALYFCASSLSPRYEQYFGPGTRLTVT.

This clonotype was observed a handful of times. The J gene is TRBJ2-7, the V gene TRBV4-1, with D possibly TRBD1 on 6 matching bases. The CDR3 runs to 15 residues. Germline V lookup: CDR1 MGHRA, CDR2 YSYEKL. V lost 5 bases, J lost 0 bases, and 14 bases lay in between. In nucleotides, the CDR3 is TGCGCCAGCAGCTATACAGGGCCAACCTCCTACGAGCAGTACTTC. Amino acids: CASSYTGPTSYEQYF.

The table lists this clonotype with a few counts. CDR3 loop: CASSATGAAKTQYF. The CDR3 DNA is TGTGCCAGCAGCGCTACAGGGGCGGCAAAGACCCAGTACTTC. The chain employs TRBV5-6 and TRBJ2-5, with 7 bases aligning to TRBD1. With 4 bases clipped from V and 6 bases from J, the junction kept 9 bases outside the gene matches. CDR1 SGHDT and CDR2 YYEEEE come from the germline V gene. The CDR3 spans 14 residues.

In this sample, this clonotype turned up many times. The CDR3 loop reads CASSLDRGRSYEQYF. The CDR3 DNA follows: TGCGCCAGCAGCTTGGATCGGGGTCGCTCCTACGAGCAGTACTTC. The chain links TRBV5-1 to TRBJ2-7; D possibly corresponds to TRBD2 (5 bases). CDR1 is SGHRS and CDR2 is YFSETQ in the germline V gene. Trimming shortened V by 0 bases and J by 0 bases, and 10 bases separated the two germline ends. The CDR3 is 15 residues long.

This clonotype was counted a few times. V and J are TRBV29-1 and TRBJ2-3; 7 bases fit TRBD2. CDR3 length: 15 amino acids. CDR1 is SQVTM, CDR2 ANQGSEA, per germline. J was trimmed by 2 bases and V by 5 bases; bases with no gene match: 10. The CDR3 coding sequence is TGCAGCGTTAATCCTAGCGGAACTTTCACAGATACGCAGTATTTT. It codes for CSVNPSGTFTDTQYF.